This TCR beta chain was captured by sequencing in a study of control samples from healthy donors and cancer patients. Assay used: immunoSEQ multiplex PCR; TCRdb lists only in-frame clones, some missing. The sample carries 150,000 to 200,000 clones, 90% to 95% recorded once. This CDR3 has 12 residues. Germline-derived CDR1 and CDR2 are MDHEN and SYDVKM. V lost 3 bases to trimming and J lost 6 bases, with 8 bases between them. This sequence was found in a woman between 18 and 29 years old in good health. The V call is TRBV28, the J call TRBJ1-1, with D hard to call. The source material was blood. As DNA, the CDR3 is TGTGCCAGCAGTTTCTGGGCAGCTGAAGCTTTCTTT. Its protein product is CASSFWAAEAFF. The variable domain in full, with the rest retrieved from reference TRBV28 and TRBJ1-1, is DVKVTQSSRYLVKRTGEKVFLECVQDMDHENMFWYRQDPGLGLRLIYFSYDVKMKEKGDIPEGYSVSREKKERFSLILESASTNQTSMYLCASSFWAAEAFFGQGTRLTVV.